One and the same sample provided the 26 T cell receptor beta chains below, sequenced in a study of T-cell reconstitution after alpha-beta-depleted transplantation in children. Molecular barcoding with unique molecular identifiers was used for the TCRbeta library. From the PCR reads, TCRdb called clonotypes with MiXCR, one entry per CDR3 protein. The sample holds hundreds of thousands of distinct CDR3 sequences; approximately 15% are singletons and the top ten take 0.85% to 1.3%. The sample in question was PBMCs from the stem cell graft donor, obtained from the stem cell graft. The receptors were sampled from a human donor who donated a stem cell graft to a child with acute myeloid leukemia.

The chain's CDR3 is CATSRDRGSTYEQYF. CDR3 bases: TGTGCCACCAGCAGAGATCGGGGTTCCACCTACGAGCAGTACTTC. V gene TRBV15 combines with J gene TRBJ2-7; perhaps TRBD2 as D (5 bases). Trimming stripped 0 bases from V and 2 bases from J, with 11 bases between. The CDR3 length is 15 residues. Germline-derived CDR1 and CDR2 are LNHNV and YYDKDF (reference sequence).

This clonotype was found many times. The chain recombines TRBV20-1 with TRBJ1-4; D is unclear. The CDR3 extends over 11 amino acids. Looked up from germline, CDR1 is DFQATT and CDR2 is SNEGSKA (reference sequence). Trimming removed 2 bases at V and 10 bases at J, with 8 bases between. CDR3: CSARRVGKLFF. The CDR3 DNA follows: TGCAGTGCTAGACGAGTTGGAAAACTGTTTTTT.

This clonotype has more than one count but fewer than ten. This chain connects TRBV9 to TRBJ1-5; 9 bases fit TRBD1. Per germline, CDR1 SGDLS and CDR2 YYNGEE. This CDR3 region has 14 residues. V lost 3 bases to trimming and J lost 7 bases; unmatched junction nucleotides: 5. CDR3 region: CASSADRGYQPQHF. As DNA, the CDR3 is TGTGCCAGCAGCGCGGACAGGGGATACCAGCCCCAGCATTTT.

The V and J genes are TRBV7-2 and TRBJ1-5; no definite D call. CDR3 length equals 15 residues. V gave up 3 bases and J gave up 7 bases, with 16 bases separating them. From germline, CDR1 is SGHTA and CDR2 FQGNSA. CDR3: CASSLQPGSRQPQHF. CDR3 DNA sequence: TGTGCCAGCAGCTTGCAACCGGGGAGTAGGCAGCCCCAGCATTTT.

This chain uses TRBV7-2 with TRBJ2-1, with D unclear. V was trimmed by 5 bases and J by 9 bases, leaving 14 bases between them. Germline CDR1 SGHTA, CDR2 FQGNSA. This CDR3 contains 13 residues. In nucleotides, the CDR3 is TGTGCCAGCAGCCAAGCCCCTTTAAGTGAGCAGTTCTTC. This encodes CASSQAPLSEQFF.

In this sample, this clonotype turned up many times. This chain uses TRBV20-1 with TRBJ2-2; maybe TRBD1 (6 bases). Trimming stripped 5 bases from V and 6 bases from J, with 16 bases between. The CDR3 extends over 14 amino acids. Germline lookup yields CDR1 DFQATT and CDR2 SNEGSKA (reference sequence). CDR3 sequence (DNA): TGCAGTGCTCTCGAATTGACAGGCGCCGGGGAGCTGTTTTTT. Its protein product is CSALELTGAGELFF.

This clonotype was observed a single time. One junction end does not reproduce the germline sequence, and a read error may be involved. This chain links TRBV20-1 with TRBJ2-1, with TRBD2 matching over 9 bases. Germline V gene lookup returns CDR1 DFQATT and CDR2 SNEGSKA (reference sequence). This CDR3 has 16 amino acids. The CDR3 here is CCAASGIAGVYNEQFF. CDR3 coding DNA: TGCTGTGCAGCCTCAGGCATAGCGGGGGTTTACAATGAGCAGTTCTTC.

This clonotype was recorded at least ten times. The rearrangement links TRBV24-1 to TRBJ2-3, with a possible D match to TRBD1 (5 bases). The CDR3 covers 15 residues. Germline-derived CDR1 and CDR2 are KGHDR and SFDVKD. The V gene lost 9 bases and the J gene lost 2 bases, with 17 bases spanning the gap. The CDR3 DNA sequence: TGTGCCACCGAAACCCCAGGGCCCTACACAGATACGCAGTATTTT. Its protein product is CATETPGPYTDTQYF.

This clonotype was seen more than once but under ten times. The chain carries TRBV20-1 and TRBJ2-5, with 12 bases identical to TRBD1. Germline CDR1 and CDR2: DFQATT and SNEGSKA (reference sequence). The CDR3 has 16 residues. Trimming at V came to 4 bases and at J to 5 bases, leaving 11 bases not matched to a gene. This CDR3 reads CSATPGQGAWGETQYF. The CDR3 nucleotides read TGCAGTGCTACACCGGGACAGGGGGCCTGGGGGGAGACCCAGTACTTC.

This clonotype was counted at least ten times. This chain joins TRBV7-2 and TRBJ2-7; weak D call: TRBD1 (5 bases). This CDR3 region has 14 residues. Trimming left V 2 bases short and J 6 bases short, with 14 bases between. In germline, CDR1 is SGHTA, CDR2 FQGNSA. The CDR3 here is CASSLIRQGGEQYF. The CDR3 DNA reads TGTGCCAGCAGCTTAATTCGGCAGGGTGGCGAGCAGTACTTC. The full variable domain, completed using reference TRBV7-2 and TRBJ2-7, is GAGVSQSPSNKVTEKGKDVELRCDPISGHTALYWYRQSLGQGLEFLIYFQGNSAPDKSGLPSDRFSAERTGGSVSTLTIQRTQQEDSAVYLCASSLIRQGGEQYFGPGTRLTVT.

This clonotype occurred many times. The chain couples TRBV20-1 to TRBJ1-2; the D is unclear. Per the germline V gene, CDR1 is DFQATT and CDR2 is SNEGSKA (reference sequence). This CDR3 spans 14 amino acids. V was shortened by 3 bases and J by 2 bases, with 13 bases between the two germline ends. The DNA of the CDR3 is TGCAGTGCTAGCCCCCGGTTGGGGAACTATGGCTACACCTTC. The encoded protein is CSASPRLGNYGYTF.

In this sample, this clonotype turned up many times. The chain employs TRBV6-5 and TRBJ2-7; D is undetermined. CDR3 length equals 14 residues. V was pared by 4 bases and J by 2 bases, with 12 bases between. Germline loops: CDR1 MNHEY, CDR2 SVGAGI. CDR3 nucleotides: TGTGCCAGCAGTTCCTCACCAGCAACCTACGAGCAGTACTTC. Translated: CASSSSPATYEQYF.

The rearrangement links TRBV24-1 to TRBJ2-2; 10 nucleotides line up with TRBD1. CDR1 KGHDR and CDR2 SFDVKD come from the germline V gene. The CDR3 contains 16 residues. The junction had 5 bases not matched to a gene; V was cut back by 5 bases and J by 3 bases. This chain's CDR3 is CATSASDRGDTGELFF. Written as DNA, the CDR3 is TGTGCCACCAGTGCCTCGGACAGGGGGGACACCGGGGAGCTGTTTTTT.

J is TRBJ1-1 and V is TRBV11-2; D is possibly TRBD1 (5 bases). Germline-derived CDR1 and CDR2 are SGHAT and FQNNGV. Trimming left V 3 bases short and J 4 bases short, with 18 bases between. This CDR3 spans 16 amino acids. The DNA for the CDR3 is TGTGCCAGCAGCTTGATCGGAAGGGGAGGGAGCACTGAAGCTTTCTTT. Translation: CASSLIGRGGSTEAFF.

This clonotype was seen only a few times. This sequence joins TRBV12-3 or TRBV12-4 and TRBJ1-1, with TRBD1 identical over 7 bases. The V gene end was trimmed by 5 bases and the J gene end by 2 bases; junction bases not matched to a gene: 5. The CDR3 length is 14 residues. CDR3 sequence: CASSNRGPNTEAFF. The CDR3 DNA follows: TGTGCCAGCAGTAACAGGGGACCCAACACTGAAGCTTTCTTT.

The sample holds a few counts of this clonotype. J is TRBJ1-1 and V is TRBV20-1, with D unclear. CDR1 and CDR2 (germline): DFQATT, SNEGSKA (reference sequence). The CDR3 totals 15 residues. V was pared by 0 bases and J by 2 bases, with 13 bases between. CDR3 in DNA: TGCAGTGCTAGAGATGTGGCGGAGGCCAACACTGAAGCTTTCTTT. Its translation: CSARDVAEANTEAFF.

This clonotype was seen a handful of times. The CDR3 spells CATSEHYSGTGEFF. Written as DNA, the CDR3 is TGTGCCACCAGTGAACATTACTCCGGGACAGGGGAGTTCTTC. The chain links TRBV24-1 to TRBJ2-1; 10 nucleotides line up with TRBD1. Per the germline V gene, CDR1 is KGHDR and CDR2 is SFDVKD. The V and J ends lost 4 bases and 14 bases, in that order; junction bases with no gene match: 10. The CDR3 has 14 amino acids.

This chain joins TRBV10-3 and TRBJ2-5; possible D gene TRBD2, 7 bases. CDR1 is ENHRY, CDR2 SYGVKD, per germline. The CDR3 length is 16 residues. Deletions cut 4 bases from V and 4 bases from J, with 19 bases between. DNA for the CDR3: TGTGCCATCAGTGCTGAGGGGGGGGGGCCTCCAGAGACCCAGTACTTC. It specifies CAISAEGGGPPETQYF.

This clonotype occurred once. An end of the junction differs from the germline gene, which may be a read error. The chain uses TRBV12-3 or TRBV12-4 and TRBJ2-6; D is perhaps TRBD1 (5 bases). The CDR3 covers 14 residues. CDR3 in DNA: TGTGCCAGCAGTTTAAGCGTTGGGGCCAAAGTCCTGACTTTC. Amino acids: CASSLSVGAKVLTF.

This clonotype was seen only a few times. V gene TRBV6-5 combines with J gene TRBJ2-6; D call uncertain. Germline CDR1 is MNHEY and CDR2 is SVGAGI. V lost 3 bases and J lost 3, with 15 bases in between. This CDR3 spans 17 amino acids. CDR3 sequence (DNA): TGTGCCAGCAGTTATTTCCAGAAGAGCTTTGGGGCCAACGTCCTGACTTTC. Its translation: CASSYFQKSFGANVLTF.

CDR3 region: CASSLATGRNTIYF. The CDR3, as DNA: TGCGCCAGCAGCTTGGCCACGGGCCGGAACACCATATATTTT. V gene TRBV5-1 combines with J gene TRBJ1-3; D is ambiguous. The germline gives CDR1 SGHRS, CDR2 YFSETQ. V lost 0 bases and J 7 bases, leaving 11 bases between the germline ends. The CDR3 has 14 residues.

This clonotype was found a few times. The chain uses TRBV11-2 and TRBJ1-1; 7 bases match TRBD1. CDR3 length: 15 residues. CDR1 and CDR2 (germline): SGHAT, FQNNGV. After removal of 5 bases from V and 1 base from J, the junction contained 7 bases not matched to a gene. This CDR3 is CASSPGDSRNTEAFF. The DNA of the CDR3 is TGTGCCAGCAGCCCAGGGGACAGCAGGAACACTGAAGCTTTCTTT.

This clonotype has just a few counts. This chain links TRBV6-2 or TRBV6-3 with TRBJ2-7; TRBD2 matches 10 bases. Germline trimming cut 5 bases from V and 1 base from J; bases unmatched to any gene: 5. In germline, CDR1 is MNHEY, CDR2 SVGEGT. The CDR3 is 15 amino acids. CDR3 DNA: TGTGCCAGCAGTCCTCTAGCGGGGGCATCCTACGAGCAGTACTTC. Its protein is CASSPLAGASYEQYF.

In its sample, this clonotype was seen a few times. The chain couples TRBV25-1 to TRBJ2-5; TRBD1 or TRBD2 may be the D gene (5 bases each). This CDR3 contains 14 residues. V was shortened by 3 bases and J by 3 bases, with 11 bases between the two germline ends. Germline values: CDR1 MGHDK, CDR2 SYGVNS. The DNA of the CDR3 is TGTGCCAGCAGTGACGGTAGAGGGGAAGAGACCCAGTACTTC. This translates into CASSDGRGEETQYF. Supplemented by reference TRBV25-1 and TRBJ2-5, the full variable domain reads EADIYQTPRYLVIGTGKKITLECSQTMGHDKMYWYQQDPGMELHLIHYSYGVNSTEKGDLSSESTVSRIRTEHFPLTLESARPSHTSQYLCASSDGRGEETQYFGPGTRLLVL.

Regarding this clonotype: This may be a read error: a much more frequent sequence differs by one nucleotide. The V and J genes are TRBV5-1 and TRBJ2-3, with D tentatively TRBD1 (6 bases). CDR3 length: 14 residues. Germline V gives CDR1 SGHRS, CDR2 YFSETQ. V dropped 4 bases and J dropped 2 bases, with 11 bases sitting between them. The CDR3 sequence is CASSDQGPTDTQYF. The CDR3 DNA reads as TGCGCCAGCAGCGACCAGGGGCCCACAGATACGCAGTATTTT.

Ten or more counts support this clonotype. The V call is TRBV29-1, the J call TRBJ2-3; D is uncertain. Trimming took off 3 bases at V and 3 bases at J, with 7 bases between the two ends. Germline V gives CDR1 SQVTM, CDR2 ANQGSEA. This CDR3 is 12 amino acids long. This CDR3 reads CSVDSSTDTQYF. CDR3 in DNA: TGCAGCGTTGACTCATCGACAGATACGCAGTATTTT.